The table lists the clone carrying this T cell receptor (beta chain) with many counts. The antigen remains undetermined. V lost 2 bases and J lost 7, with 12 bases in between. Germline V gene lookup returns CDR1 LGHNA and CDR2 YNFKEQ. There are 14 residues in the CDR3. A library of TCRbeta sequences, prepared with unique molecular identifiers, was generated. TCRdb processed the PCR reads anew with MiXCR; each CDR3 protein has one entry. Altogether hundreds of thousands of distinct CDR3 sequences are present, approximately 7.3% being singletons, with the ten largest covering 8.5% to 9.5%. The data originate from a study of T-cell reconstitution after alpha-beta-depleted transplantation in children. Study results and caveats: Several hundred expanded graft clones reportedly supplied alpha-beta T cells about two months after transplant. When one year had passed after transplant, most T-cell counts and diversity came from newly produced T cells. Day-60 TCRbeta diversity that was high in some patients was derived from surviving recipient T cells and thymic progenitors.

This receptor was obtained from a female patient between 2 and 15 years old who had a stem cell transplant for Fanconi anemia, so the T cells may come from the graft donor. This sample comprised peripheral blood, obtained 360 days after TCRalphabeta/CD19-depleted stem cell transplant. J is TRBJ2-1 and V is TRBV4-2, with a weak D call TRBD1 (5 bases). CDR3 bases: TGTGCCAGCAGCCAATCCAGGGCAGGAAATGAGCAGTTCTTC. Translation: CASSQSRAGNEQFF.